Following are 24 T cell receptor beta chains from one sample sequenced in a study of CD8 T cells in ankylosing spondylitis. TCRdb independently ran MiXCR on the 5' RACE reads; one entry per CDR3 protein. The table has 150,000 to 200,000 distinct CDR3 sequences, 10% to 15% seen once. Sequencing used blood, either unsorted or a sorted T cell fraction (not recorded which). The receptors were sampled from a female donor with ankylosing spondylitis or in good health (not recorded which).

Ten or more counts support this clonotype. V and J are TRBV27 and TRBJ1-2, with D unresolved. V shed 5 bases and J shed 3 bases, with 13 bases lying between them. Germline CDR1 MNHEY, CDR2 SMNVEV (reference sequence). The CDR3 extends over 14 amino acids. CDR3 sequence: CASSPATRDYGYTF. DNA for the CDR3: TGTGCCAGCAGTCCAGCGACCCGGGACTATGGCTACACCTTC.

This clonotype was counted ten times or more. The chain joins TRBV19 to TRBJ2-6; possibly TRBD2 for D (5 bases). Germline lookup yields CDR1 LNHDA and CDR2 SQIVND (reference sequence). The CDR3 loop spans 16 amino acids. Deletions cut 0 bases from V and 0 bases from J, with 6 bases between. The CDR3 DNA sequence: TGTGCCAGTAGTATAGATGAGGGCTCTGGGGCCAACGTCCTGACTTTC. Translation gives CASSIDEGSGANVLTF.

This clonotype was detected only a few times. The V and J genes are TRBV12-3 or TRBV12-4 and TRBJ2-2; tentative D call: TRBD2 (6 bases). Trimming pared 6 bases from V and 5 bases from J, leaving 10 bases between. The CDR3 spans 13 residues. CDR3 amino acids: CASRPGVTGELFF. The CDR3 DNA sequence: TGTGCCAGCAGGCCGGGAGTTACCGGGGAGCTGTTTTTT.

This clonotype has more than one count but fewer than ten. For the CDR3, the DNA is TGCAGTGCTAGAGATCGGACAGATTCTTCACCCCTCCACTTT. This translates into CSARDRTDSSPLHF. The rearrangement uses TRBV20-1 and TRBJ1-6; D is perhaps TRBD1 (6 bases). Deletions cut 0 bases from V and 9 bases from J, with 12 bases between. The CDR3 totals 14 residues. The germline CDR1 and CDR2 sequences are DFQATT and SNEGSKA (reference sequence).

This clonotype was seen ten or more times. The CDR3 loop reads CASSLVGQGGEKLFF. Written as DNA, the CDR3 is TGTGCCAGCAGTTTAGTAGGACAGGGTGGCGAAAAACTGTTTTTT. The rearrangement joins TRBV28 to TRBJ1-4; 8 bases align to TRBD1. V trimming: 2 bases; J trimming: 8 bases; junction bases outside the gene matches: 7. CDR1 is MDHEN and CDR2 is SYDVKM in the germline V gene. The CDR3 length is 15 residues. The variable domain in full, completed from reference TRBV28 and TRBJ1-4, reads DVKVTQSSRYLVKRTGEKVFLECVQDMDHENMFWYRQDPGLGLRLIYFSYDVKMKEKGDIPEGYSVSREKKERFSLILESASTNQTSMYLCASSLVGQGGEKLFFGSGTQLSVL.

This clonotype was observed at least ten times. The genes are TRBV9 and TRBJ1-2; TRBD1 aligns across 7 bases. Trimming took 3 bases from V and 6 from J; bases not matched to a gene: 17. The germline CDR1 and CDR2 sequences are SGDLS and YYNGEE. The CDR3 contains 17 residues. DNA of the CDR3: TGTGCCAGCAGCGCCCGACAGGGAGACATGAGGATAGATGGCTACACCTTC. Translation: CASSARQGDMRIDGYTF.

This clonotype has at least ten counts. This chain connects TRBV27 to TRBJ1-1, with a tentative D call TRBD1 (5 bases). Germline CDR1 MNHEY, CDR2 SMNVEV (reference sequence). The V end lost 3 bases, the J end lost 4 bases, and 9 bases lay between the germline ends. This CDR3 contains 13 residues. The CDR3 here is CASSFWGGTEAFF. Written as DNA, the CDR3 is TGTGCCAGCAGTTTTTGGGGGGGCACTGAAGCTTTCTTT.

The V gene is TRBV4-3, the J gene TRBJ2-1; TRBD2 matches 10 bases. The CDR3 runs 15 residues. Germline trimming cut 0 bases from V and 9 bases from J; bases unmatched to any gene: 5. Germline CDR1 LGHNA, CDR2 YSLEER. CDR3 protein: CASSQDRLAGAEQFF. The CDR3 nucleotides read TGCGCCAGCAGCCAAGATCGGCTAGCGGGAGCTGAGCAGTTCTTC.

This clonotype appeared a few times. The chain couples TRBV12-3 or TRBV12-4 to TRBJ2-7, with D possibly matching TRBD1 (8 bases). The CDR3 extends over 17 amino acids. Trimming left V 3 bases short and J 0 bases short, with 18 bases between. The CDR3 spells CASSLGTGGAFSYEQYF. CDR3 DNA sequence: TGTGCCAGCAGTTTGGGTACAGGGGGGGCTTTCTCCTACGAGCAGTACTTC.

The chain carries TRBV20-1 and TRBJ2-2, with TRBD2 matching over 8 bases. Per the germline V gene, CDR1 is DFQATT and CDR2 is SNEGSKA (reference sequence). Trimming removed 8 bases from V and 6 bases from J; junction bases left unmatched: 11. The CDR3 runs 14 residues. CDR3 in amino acids: CSPPFGGGSGELFF. DNA of the CDR3: TGCAGTCCCCCTTTCGGCGGGGGGTCCGGGGAGCTGTTTTTT.

This clonotype was detected many times. The chain employs TRBV9 and TRBJ1-1; D is unclear. V was trimmed by 3 bases and J by 1 base, leaving 13 bases between them. This CDR3 region has 15 residues. Germline CDR1 SGDLS, CDR2 YYNGEE. This chain's CDR3 is CASSDPPGQNTEAFF. The CDR3 nucleotides read TGTGCCAGCAGCGACCCACCCGGGCAGAACACTGAAGCTTTCTTT.

This clonotype was recorded many times. The V gene is TRBV7-2, the J gene TRBJ2-5, with 10 nucleotides matching TRBD2. Germline V gene sequence: CDR1 SGHTA, CDR2 FQGNSA. The CDR3 covers 13 residues. V was pared by 2 bases and J by 6 bases, with 0 bases of the junction left unmatched. CDR3 in amino acids: CASSLTSGKTQYF. Written as DNA, the CDR3 is TGTGCCAGCAGCTTAACTAGCGGGAAGACCCAGTACTTC.

This clonotype was observed a handful of times. This sequence joins TRBV20-1 and TRBJ2-7; D not certain. CDR1 and CDR2 (germline): DFQATT, SNEGSKA (reference sequence). This CDR3 comprises 14 residues. Trimming removed 0 bases at V and 2 bases at J, with 11 bases between. CDR3 amino acids: CSARDQPRPYEQYF. The CDR3 DNA reads as TGCAGTGCTAGAGATCAACCGCGTCCCTACGAGCAGTACTTC.

This clonotype was detected many times. The chain carries TRBV5-1 and TRBJ2-1, with 9 nucleotides matching TRBD2. The germline gives CDR1 SGHRS, CDR2 YFSETQ. CDR3 length: 16 residues. The trim removed 1 base at V and 1 base at J, leaving 3 bases unmatched. CDR3 amino acids: CASSLNSGGSYNEQFF. The CDR3 DNA reads as TGCGCCAGCAGCTTGAATAGCGGGGGATCCTACAATGAGCAGTTCTTC. Variable domain in full (rest from reference TRBV5-1 and TRBJ2-1): KAGVTQTPRYLIKTRGQQVTLSCSPISGHRSVSWYQQTPGQGLQFLFEYFSETQRNKGNFPGRFSGRQFSNSRSEMNVSTLELGDSALYLCASSLNSGGSYNEQFFGPGTRLTVL.

This clonotype was observed at least ten times. The gene calls are TRBV7-2 and TRBJ2-1, with D perhaps TRBD1 or TRBD2 (6 bases each). The germline V gene encodes CDR1 SGHTA and CDR2 FQGNSA. The CDR3 runs 16 residues. Trimming stripped 5 bases from V and 4 bases from J, with 18 bases between. The CDR3 DNA follows: TGTGCCAGCAGCCCTGGGGGGCGGAGGGGATACAATGAGCAGTTCTTC. Translated: CASSPGGRRGYNEQFF. Based on the CDR3 plus reference TRBV7-2 and TRBJ2-1, the full variable domain is GAGVSQSPSNKVTEKGKDVELRCDPISGHTALYWYRQSLGQGLEFLIYFQGNSAPDKSGLPSDRFSAERTGGSVSTLTIQRTQQEDSAVYLCASSPGGRRGYNEQFFGPGTRLTVL.

Remarks on this clonotype: This could be a read error, since a much larger clone is one nucleotide away. This chain connects TRBV29-1 to TRBJ2-1, with D unresolved. CDR3 length: 10 residues. Germline V lookup: CDR1 SQVTM, CDR2 ANQGSEA. CDR3 DNA sequence: TGCACCGTTGAAAACAATGAGCAGTTCTTC. This codes for CTVENNEQFF.

This clonotype showed up many times. The chain employs TRBV12-3 or TRBV12-4 and TRBJ2-1, with TRBD2 identical over 7 bases. The CDR3 sequence is 15 residues long. V lost 3 bases and J lost 2; bases outside the gene matches: 4. The CDR3 protein is CASSFRAGAYNEQFF. CDR3 DNA: TGTGCCAGCAGTTTTAGGGCGGGAGCCTACAATGAGCAGTTCTTC.

This clonotype appeared many times. V usage is TRBV21-1 and J usage is TRBJ2-3. TRBV21-1 is flagged as a pseudogene. This CDR3 has 19 residues. This chain's CDR3 is CASSKVTDGKPSSTDTQYF. The CDR3 coding sequence is TGTGCCAGCAGCAAAGTCACGGACGGCAAACCTTCTAGCACAGATACGCAGTATTTT.

This clonotype was seen ten or more times. V and J are TRBV6-4 and TRBJ2-1, with D perhaps TRBD2 (6 bases). The germline V and J ends were trimmed by 0 bases and 6 bases, with 9 bases remaining between them. The CDR3 sequence is 14 residues long. CDR1 and CDR2 (germline): MRHNA, SNTAGT. The DNA of the CDR3 is TGTGCCAGCAGTGACTCGGAGGGCTCCAATGAGCAGTTCTTC. It specifies CASSDSEGSNEQFF.

This clonotype was seen repeatedly, ten times or more. The rearrangement links TRBV12-3 or TRBV12-4 to TRBJ2-1, with 9 bases identical to TRBD1. With 4 bases clipped from V and 7 bases from J, the junction kept 5 bases outside the gene matches. This CDR3 spans 14 amino acids. The CDR3 nucleotides are TGTGCCAGCAGTTATTGGACAGGGGAGAATGAGCAGTTCTTC. This encodes CASSYWTGENEQFF.

This clonotype was recorded many times. The chain has TRBV3-1 and TRBJ2-7, with 8 bases matching TRBD1. CDR1 is LGHDT, CDR2 YNNKEL, per germline (reference sequence). Unmatched junction bases numbered 7, after V lost 3 bases and J lost 6 bases. The CDR3 sequence is 14 residues long. CDR3 sequence: CASSQRTGRSEQYF. The CDR3 bases are TGTGCCAGCAGCCAGAGGACAGGGAGGTCCGAGCAGTACTTC.

The V gene is TRBV4-3, the J gene TRBJ2-7, with unresolved D. The germline CDR1 and CDR2 sequences are LGHNA and YSLEER. Trimming pared 0 bases from V and 2 bases from J, leaving 8 bases between. This CDR3 region has 14 residues. The CDR3 loop is CASSQDRIAYEQYF. DNA of the CDR3: TGCGCCAGCAGCCAAGATAGAATTGCCTACGAGCAGTACTTC.

This clonotype appeared many times. The J gene is TRBJ1-2, the V gene TRBV6-2 or TRBV6-3, with no clear D. CDR1 is MNHEY, CDR2 SVGEGT, per germline. The CDR3 totals 11 residues. Trimming left V 7 bases short and J 7 bases short, with 10 bases between. As DNA, the CDR3 is TGTGCCAGCAACCATGGCGGTGGCTACACCTTC. Amino acid sequence: CASNHGGGYTF.

The table lists this clonotype with many counts. The chain joins TRBV20-1 to TRBJ2-4; D gene unclear. The ends were cut back, 6 bases at V and 1 base at J, with 4 bases in the middle. The CDR3 totals 11 residues. In germline, CDR1 is DFQATT, CDR2 SNEGSKA (reference sequence). The CDR3 DNA follows: TGCAGTGCGGGTGCCAAAAACATTCAGTACTTC. Its protein product is CSAGAKNIQYF.